This passage covers 31 T cell receptor beta chains from one sample sequenced in a study of blood T cell repertoires in COVID-19. TCRdb's table, derived via immunoSEQ multiplex PCR, lists solely in-frame clones and lacks some. The sample shows more than 110,000 clones, around 82% of them seen only once. Sequenced material: peripheral blood. These TCRs come from a woman aged 55-70 years with acute or convalescent COVID-19.

The rearrangement uses TRBV3-1 (or the pseudogene TRBV3-2) and TRBJ2-1, with a possible D match to TRBD2 (5 bases). Germline assignment: CDR1 LGHDT and CDR2 YNNKEL (reference sequence). The CDR3 spans 15 residues. The V and J ends lost 0 bases and 4 bases respectively, with 10 bases between them. CDR3 loop: CASSQEGGGYNEQFF. CDR3 coding DNA: TGTGCCAGCAGCCAAGAGGGCGGCGGGTACAATGAGCAGTTCTTC.

The chain couples TRBV27 to TRBJ1-5, with TRBD1 matching 8 bases. J gave up 5 bases and V 5 bases, and 5 bases lay outside the gene matches. The germline V gene encodes CDR1 MNHEY and CDR2 SMNVEV (reference sequence). The CDR3 runs 14 residues. The CDR3 protein is CASSEDRADQPQHF. CDR3 bases: TGTGCCAGCAGTGAGGACAGGGCGGATCAGCCCCAGCATTTT.

The rearrangement joins TRBV6-5 to TRBJ1-2; D not certain. Germline CDR1 and CDR2: MNHEY and SVGAGI. The CDR3 spans 14 residues. V was cut by 0 bases and J by 3 bases, with 8 bases left in between. CDR3 loop: CASSYSYSYYGYTF. The DNA of the CDR3 is TGTGCCAGCAGTTACTCCTACAGCTACTATGGCTACACCTTC.

This chain links TRBV2 with TRBJ2-7; D might be TRBD2 (5 bases). Germline CDR1 is SNHLY and CDR2 is FYNNEI. This CDR3 region has 15 residues. Trimming cost V 4 bases and J 5 bases, with 18 bases left between them. The CDR3 region is CASSGTYYSVNEQYF. CDR3 DNA sequence: TGTGCCAGCAGTGGGACTTACTACTCTGTTAACGAGCAGTACTTC.

This chain links TRBV2 with TRBJ2-1; 13 bases align to TRBD2. Trimming removed 8 bases from V and 3 bases from J; junction bases left unmatched: 7. The CDR3 contains 16 residues. Germline V gene sequence: CDR1 SNHLY, CDR2 FYNNEI. As DNA, the CDR3 is TGTGCCAGCGAGGGACTAGCGGGATTACACTACAATGAGCAGTTCTTC. As protein: CASEGLAGLHYNEQFF.

The rearrangement joins TRBV2 to TRBJ2-5; 10 bases are shared with TRBD1. V lost 1 base to trimming and J lost 5 bases; unmatched junction nucleotides: 4. The CDR3 sequence is 15 residues long. The V gene's germline CDR1 is SNHLY and CDR2 FYNNEI. The CDR3: CASSEGTGGWETQYF. CDR3 nucleotide sequence: TGTGCCAGCAGTGAAGGGACAGGGGGGTGGGAGACCCAGTACTTC.

This chain uses TRBV6-5 with TRBJ1-2; 7 bases line up with TRBD1. V shed 7 bases, J shed 7 bases, and the junction held 9 bases outside the gene matches. Germline CDR1 MNHEY, CDR2 SVGAGI. The CDR3 length is 13 residues. CDR3 residues: CASTVDRVRGYTF. The CDR3 region has the DNA TGTGCCAGCACGGTCGACAGGGTACGTGGCTACACCTTC.

The chain uses TRBV11-3 and TRBJ2-7; D possibly corresponds to TRBD1 (5 bases). Between the trimmed V and J ends, which lost 5 bases and 6 bases, there was a span of 20 bases. From germline, CDR1 is SGHNT and CDR2 YENEEA. CDR3 length equals 15 residues. The CDR3: CASSTNGRWGGEQYF. CDR3 sequence (DNA): TGTGCCAGCAGCACCAACGGGCGATGGGGCGGCGAGCAGTACTTC.

Worth noting for this clone: This CDR3 is also generated by other DNA sequences in the sample. The chain uses TRBV9 and TRBJ2-3, with D possibly being TRBD2 (6 bases). In germline, CDR1 is SGDLS, CDR2 YYNGEE. This CDR3 has 14 amino acids. The germline V and J ends were trimmed by 0 bases and 6 bases, with 11 bases remaining between them. CDR3 DNA: TGTGCCAGCAGCGTAGGAATAGCGGCCGATACGCAGTATTTT. Translation: CASSVGIAADTQYF.

The CDR3 nucleotides read TGTGCCAGCTCATATTCCGAGGGTGGCACTGAAGCTTTCTTT. It yields the protein CASSYSEGGTEAFF. The rearrangement joins TRBV18 to TRBJ1-1; D is unresolved. CDR1 KGHSH and CDR2 LQKENI come from the germline V gene. V lost 5 bases to trimming and J lost 4 bases, with 14 bases between them. The CDR3 has 14 amino acids.

The rearrangement joins TRBV10-3 to TRBJ1-5, with 9 nucleotides matching TRBD1. V trimming: 6 bases; J trimming: 6 bases; junction bases outside the gene matches: 9. Germline CDR1 ENHRY, CDR2 SYGVKD. The CDR3 sequence is 15 residues long. The CDR3 coding sequence is TGTGCCATCAGCGAGGACAGGGGAGTGGGTCAGCCCCAGCATTTT. Residues: CAISEDRGVGQPQHF.

V and J are TRBV27 and TRBJ1-2; 12 bases match TRBD1. The CDR3 is made up of 16 amino acids. In germline, CDR1 is MNHEY, CDR2 SMNVEV (reference sequence). V dropped 7 bases and J dropped 0; count of bases not matched to a gene: 6. This chain's CDR3 is CASNPGQGAANYGYTF. The CDR3 bases are TGTGCCAGCAACCCGGGACAGGGGGCGGCTAACTATGGCTACACCTTC.

This clone was counted a few times. The chain's CDR3 is CASSTQRYLNSPLHF. The CDR3 coding sequence is TGTGCCAGCAGCACCCAGAGGTACCTTAATTCACCCCTCCACTTT. The chain carries TRBV21-1 and TRBJ1-6. TRBV21-1 is a pseudogene. This CDR3 has 15 amino acids.

The chain employs TRBV5-4 and TRBJ2-1; a weak D match, TRBD2 (6 bases). The CDR3 contains 15 residues. The V end was cut by 0 bases, the J end by 7 bases, with 14 bases between. The germline V gene has CDR1 SGHNT and CDR2 YYREEE (reference sequence). The CDR3 here is CASSLGRDGRNEQFF. In nucleotides, the CDR3 is TGTGCCAGCAGCTTGGGGCGGGACGGACGGAATGAGCAGTTCTTC.

The rearrangement uses TRBV19 and TRBJ2-2; tentatively, D is TRBD1 (5 bases). The germline gives CDR1 LNHDA, CDR2 SQIVND (reference sequence). The length of the CDR3 is 12 residues. V lost 8 bases, J lost 6 bases, and 10 bases lay in between. CDR3 sequence: CASDARAGELFF. As DNA, the CDR3 is TGTGCCAGTGATGCCAGGGCCGGGGAGCTGTTTTTT.

The gene calls are TRBV30 and TRBJ2-1; D remains unclear. The CDR3 contains 14 residues. Trimming removed 2 bases at V and 6 bases at J, with 14 bases between. Germline V gives CDR1 GTSNPN, CDR2 SVGIG (reference sequence). As DNA, the CDR3 is TGTGCCTGGAGTTCGGCTAGTAGTTCCAATGAGCAGTTCTTC. Translated: CAWSSASSSNEQFF. Full variable domain (rest looked up from reference TRBV30 and TRBJ2-1): SQTIHQWPATLVQPVGSPLSLECTVEGTSNPNLYWYRQAAGRGLQLLFYSVGIGQISSEVPQNLSASRPQDRQFILSSKKLLLSDSGFYLCAWSSASSSNEQFFGPGTRLTVL.

The CDR3 here is CASSQEGATALGYTF. CDR3 nucleotide sequence: TGCGCCAGCAGCCAAGAAGGGGCCACAGCACTTGGCTACACCTTC. V usage is TRBV4-3 and J usage is TRBJ1-2; D may be TRBD1 (5 bases). The CDR3 loop spans 15 amino acids. Germline CDR1 is LGHNA and CDR2 is YSLEER. The V end was cut by 0 bases, the J end by 7 bases, with 15 bases between.

The V gene is TRBV3-1 (or the pseudogene TRBV3-2), the J gene TRBJ1-3, with D unresolved. The germline gives CDR1 LGHDT, CDR2 YNNKEL (reference sequence). Trimming shortened V by 5 bases and J by 0 bases, and 20 bases separated the two germline ends. CDR3 length: 18 residues. For the CDR3, the DNA is TGTGCCAGCAGCGCCGGTGGAGGGTTTGTCTCCTCTGGAAACACCATATATTTT. Protein product: CASSAGGGFVSSGNTIYF.

This rearrangement joins TRBV3-1 (or the pseudogene TRBV3-2) to TRBJ2-2; 8 nucleotides line up with TRBD2. Trimming removed 5 bases from V and 2 bases from J; junction bases left unmatched: 13. Germline CDR1 and CDR2: LGHDT and YNNKEL (reference sequence). This CDR3 spans 18 amino acids. This chain's CDR3 is CASSYMLLAGGNTGELFF. CDR3 in DNA: TGTGCCAGCAGCTACATGTTGCTGGCGGGGGGAAACACCGGGGAGCTGTTTTTT.

The rearrangement joins TRBV10-3 to TRBJ2-7; 8 bases match TRBD1. This CDR3 region has 14 residues. Trimming took 4 bases from V and 3 from J; bases not matched to a gene: 5. CDR1 ENHRY and CDR2 SYGVKD come from the germline V gene. The CDR3 nucleotides are TGTGCCATCAGTGGACAGGGGTACTACTACGAGCAGTACTTC. This gives the protein CAISGQGYYYEQYF.

The J gene is TRBJ1-4, the V gene TRBV6-5; no definite D call. CDR1 is MNHEY, CDR2 SVGAGI, per germline. The V end lost 5 bases, the J end lost 0 bases, and 10 bases lay between the germline ends. CDR3 length: 15 amino acids. Here the CDR3 reads CASSPTRPTNEKLFF. The CDR3 region has the DNA TGTGCCAGCAGTCCCACTAGGCCAACTAATGAAAAACTGTTTTTT.

This clone occurred once. The gene calls are TRBV30 and TRBJ1-1; D is perhaps TRBD1 (5 bases). This CDR3 comprises 11 residues. V was pared by 8 bases and J by 1 base, with 8 bases between. Germline lookup yields CDR1 GTSNPN and CDR2 SVGIG (reference sequence). The chain's CDR3 is CAGQGNTEAFF. The CDR3 nucleotides read TGTGCCGGGCAGGGGAACACTGAAGCTTTCTTT. Based on the CDR3 plus reference TRBV30 and TRBJ1-1, the full variable domain is SQTIHQWPATLVQPVGSPLSLECTVEGTSNPNLYWYRQAAGRGLQLLFYSVGIGQISSEVPQNLSASRPQDRQFILSSKKLLLSDSGFYLCAGQGNTEAFFGQGTRLTVV.

V and J are TRBV7-6 and TRBJ2-3; the match to TRBD2 covers 7 bases. Germline lookup yields CDR1 SGHVS and CDR2 FNYEAQ. The CDR3 sequence is 18 residues long. Losses at the gene ends were 5 bases for V and 2 bases for J; bases not matched to a gene: 16. The CDR3 region has the DNA TGTGCCAGCAGCCCCCGGGCCAGACGACTAGCCACCACAGATACGCAGTATTTT. This codes for CASSPRARRLATTDTQYF.

The CDR3 region is CASSDGSAGANVLTF. In DNA form, the CDR3 reads TGTGCCAGTAGTGACGGGAGCGCTGGGGCCAACGTCCTGACTTTC. The V gene is TRBV19, the J gene TRBJ2-6, with D tentatively TRBD2 (6 bases). Germline CDR1 LNHDA, CDR2 SQIVND (reference sequence). The V end lost 5 bases, the J end lost 2 bases, and 10 bases lay between the germline ends. This CDR3 is built from 15 residues.

The chain couples TRBV7-8 to TRBJ2-1; D perhaps matches TRBD1 (6 bases). The CDR3 totals 16 residues. Germline CDR1 reads SGHVS; CDR2 reads FQNEAQ. V was pared by 4 bases and J by 0 bases, with 13 bases between. The CDR3 DNA sequence: TGTGCCAGCAGCTCCATACTAGGGGGCTCCTACAATGAGCAGTTCTTC. Amino acid sequence: CASSSILGGSYNEQFF.

The chain combines TRBV27 with TRBJ2-1; tentative D call: TRBD1 (6 bases). Germline loops: CDR1 MNHEY, CDR2 SMNVEV (reference sequence). This CDR3 contains 14 residues. V was cut by 0 bases and J by 8 bases, with 11 bases left in between. CDR3 nucleotide sequence: TGTGCCAGCAGTTTATCGGCCAAGGGGGATGAGCAGTTCTTC. Translation: CASSLSAKGDEQFF.

The chain carries TRBV29-1 and TRBJ1-5; D is unresolved. CDR1 and CDR2 from the germline V gene are SQVTM and ANQGSEA. Trimming shortened V by 4 bases and J by 0 bases, and 7 bases separated the two germline ends. The CDR3 contains 13 residues. The CDR3 reads CSVGENSNQPQHF. The CDR3 DNA follows: TGCAGCGTTGGCGAGAATAGCAATCAGCCCCAGCATTTT. Filled out from reference TRBV29-1 and TRBJ1-5, the complete variable domain reads SAVISQKPSRDICQRGTSLTIQCQVDSQVTMMFWYRQQPGQSLTLIATANQGSEATYESGFVIDKFPISRPNLTFSTLTVSNMSPEDSSIYLCSVGENSNQPQHFGDGTRLSIL.

In DNA, the CDR3 is TGTGCCAGCAGCTTTGACAGTTACAATGAGCAGTTCTTC. The encoded protein is CASSFDSYNEQFF. The chain carries TRBV7-3 and TRBJ2-1; D is perhaps TRBD1 (5 bases). This CDR3 has 13 residues. Germline CDR1 reads SGHTA; CDR2 reads FQGTGA. Trimming took 3 bases from V and 4 from J, leaving 7 bases between them.

V and J are TRBV5-1 and TRBJ1-6; TRBD1 matches at 7 bases. Germline-derived CDR1 and CDR2 are SGHRS and YFSETQ. The CDR3 is made up of 14 amino acids. The V gene end was trimmed by 1 base and the J gene end by 7 bases; junction bases not matched to a gene: 2. CDR3 coding DNA: TGCGCCAGCAGCTTGTCAGGGGGAAATTCACCCCTCCACTTT. This encodes CASSLSGGNSPLHF.

V and J are TRBV27 and TRBJ1-1; the D gene is possibly TRBD1 (5 bases). This CDR3 has 16 residues. Germline V CDR1 and CDR2: MNHEY, SMNVEV (reference sequence). V lost 5 bases, J lost 5 bases, and 21 bases lay in between. The CDR3 nucleotides read TGTGCCAGCAGTCGGGACGGGGGTCAGGTAAGGACTGAAGCTTTCTTT. It specifies CASSRDGGQVRTEAFF.

J is TRBJ1-6 and V is TRBV6-5; perhaps TRBD1 as D (5 bases). Trimming pared 3 bases from V and 3 bases from J, leaving 12 bases between. Germline loops: CDR1 MNHEY, CDR2 SVGAGI. This CDR3 has 16 amino acids. The CDR3 nucleotides are TGTGCCAGCAGTTATTCCAGGGTCGGCTATAATTCACCCCTCCACTTT. It yields the protein CASSYSRVGYNSPLHF.